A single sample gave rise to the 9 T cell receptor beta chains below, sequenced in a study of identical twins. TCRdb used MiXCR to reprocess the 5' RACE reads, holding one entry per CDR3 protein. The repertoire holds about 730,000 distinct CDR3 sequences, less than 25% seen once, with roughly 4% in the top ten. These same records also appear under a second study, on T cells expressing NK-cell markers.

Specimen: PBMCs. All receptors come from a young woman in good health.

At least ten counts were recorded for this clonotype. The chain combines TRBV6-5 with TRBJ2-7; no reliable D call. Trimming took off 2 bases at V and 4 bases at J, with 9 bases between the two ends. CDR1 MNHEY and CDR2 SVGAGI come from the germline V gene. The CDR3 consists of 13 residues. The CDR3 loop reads CASSYRFRYEQYF. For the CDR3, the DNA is TGTGCCAGCAGTTACCGGTTCAGGTACGAGCAGTACTTC.

The CDR3: CASNHRAEATDTQYF. Written as DNA, the CDR3 is TGTGCCAGCAACCACAGGGCGGAGGCCACAGATACGCAGTATTTT. The chain carries TRBV6-1 and TRBJ2-3, with D perhaps matching TRBD1 (6 bases). Germline V CDR1 and CDR2: MNHNS, SASEGT. Trimming cost V 7 bases and J 2 bases, with 16 bases left between them. The CDR3 spans 15 residues.

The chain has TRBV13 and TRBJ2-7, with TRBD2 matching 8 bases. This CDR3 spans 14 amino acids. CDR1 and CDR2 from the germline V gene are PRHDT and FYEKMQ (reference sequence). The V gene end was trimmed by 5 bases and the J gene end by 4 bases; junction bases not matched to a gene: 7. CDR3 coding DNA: TGTGCCAGCAGCACTCAGCGGGGGCTTTACGAGCAGTACTTC. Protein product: CASSTQRGLYEQYF.

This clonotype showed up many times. DNA of the CDR3: TGTGCCAGCAAACGCTCGGCAGCTGGCGAGCAGTACTTC. Translation gives CASKRSAAGEQYF. The V gene is TRBV2, the J gene TRBJ2-7; D gene uncertain. The CDR3 is 13 amino acids. Trimming pared 7 bases from V and 6 bases from J, leaving 16 bases between. CDR1 is SNHLY, CDR2 FYNNEI, per germline.

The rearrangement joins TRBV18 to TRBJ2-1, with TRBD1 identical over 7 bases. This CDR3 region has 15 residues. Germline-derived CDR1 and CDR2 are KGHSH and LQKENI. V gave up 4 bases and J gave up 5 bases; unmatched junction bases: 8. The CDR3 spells CASSLGTDSHNEQFF. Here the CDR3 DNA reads TGTGCCAGCTCACTGGGGACAGATTCTCACAATGAGCAGTTCTTC. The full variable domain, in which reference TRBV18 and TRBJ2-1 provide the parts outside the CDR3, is NAGVMQNPRHLVRRRGQEARLRCSPMKGHSHVYWYRQLPEEGLKFMVYLQKENIIDESGMPKERFSAEFPKEGPSILRIQQVVRGDSAAYFCASSLGTDSHNEQFFGPGTRLTVL.

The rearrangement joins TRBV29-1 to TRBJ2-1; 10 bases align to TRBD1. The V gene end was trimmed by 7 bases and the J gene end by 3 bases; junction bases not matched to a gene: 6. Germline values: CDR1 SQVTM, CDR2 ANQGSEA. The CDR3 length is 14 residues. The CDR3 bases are TGCAGCGCTCGGGGACAGGGGATCTACAATGAGCAGTTCTTC. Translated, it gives CSARGQGIYNEQFF.

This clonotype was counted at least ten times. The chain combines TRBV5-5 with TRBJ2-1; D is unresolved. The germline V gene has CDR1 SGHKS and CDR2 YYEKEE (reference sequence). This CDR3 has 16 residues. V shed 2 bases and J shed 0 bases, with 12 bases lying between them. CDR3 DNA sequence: TGTGCCAGCAGCTTATTGGGGTCCGGCTCCTACAATGAGCAGTTCTTC. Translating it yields CASSLLGSGSYNEQFF. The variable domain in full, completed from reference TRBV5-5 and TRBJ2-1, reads DAGVTQSPTHLIKTRGQQVTLRCSPISGHKSVSWYQQVLGQGPQFIFQYYEKEERGRGNFPDRFSARQFPNYSSELNVNALLLGDSALYLCASSLLGSGSYNEQFFGPGTRLTVL.

CDR3 nucleotides: TGTGCCAGCAGCCGAATCGCACAGGGAATTTTTCGCGAGCAGTACTTC. Translating it yields CASSRIAQGIFREQYF. V and J are TRBV12-3 or TRBV12-4 and TRBJ2-7; possibly TRBD1 for D (6 bases). The CDR3 loop spans 16 amino acids. Trimming left V 6 bases short and J 6 bases short, with 24 bases between.

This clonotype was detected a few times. As DNA, the CDR3 is TGTGCCACCAGCACTCGGGCGGGCTACAATGAGCAGTTCTTC. The encoded protein is CATSTRAGYNEQFF. V and J are TRBV15 and TRBJ2-1; D might be TRBD2 (5 bases). Germline V CDR1 and CDR2: LNHNV, YYDKDF (reference sequence). V was shortened by 4 bases and J by 3 bases, with 10 bases between the two germline ends. The CDR3 loop spans 14 amino acids.